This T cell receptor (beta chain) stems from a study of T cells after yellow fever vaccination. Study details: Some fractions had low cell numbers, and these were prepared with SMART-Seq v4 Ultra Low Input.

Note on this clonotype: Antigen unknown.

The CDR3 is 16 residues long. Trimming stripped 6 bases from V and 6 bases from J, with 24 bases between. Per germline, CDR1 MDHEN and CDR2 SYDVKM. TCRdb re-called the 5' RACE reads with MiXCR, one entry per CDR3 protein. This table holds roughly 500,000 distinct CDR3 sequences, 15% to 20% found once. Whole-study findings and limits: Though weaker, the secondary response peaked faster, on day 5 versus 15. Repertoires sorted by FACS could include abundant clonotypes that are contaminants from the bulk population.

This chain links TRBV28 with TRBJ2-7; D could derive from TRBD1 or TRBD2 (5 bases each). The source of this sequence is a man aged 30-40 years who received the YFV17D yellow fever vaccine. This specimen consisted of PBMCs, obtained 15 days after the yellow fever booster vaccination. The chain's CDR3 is CASRSYEKQLRGEQYF. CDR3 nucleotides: TGTGCCAGCAGGTCCTACGAGAAACAGCTGAGGGGCGAGCAGTACTTC.